This T cell receptor beta chain was found in a study of beta chain features in type 1 diabetes. Study-wide results and caveats: Among patients, naive, central memory and Treg TCRB repertoires appeared more similar than among healthy donors. Moderate yet significant TCRB CDR3 shortening was seen in Type 1 diabetes patients in all four CD4+ subsets.

Purity exceeded 98% in all sorted populations. cDNA synthesis used the whole RNA isolate, giving expressed TCRB sequences. Average reads for naive, central memory and regulatory T cell samples were roughly 3.4 million. Sequencing used immunoSEQ multiplex PCR; TCRdb keeps in-frame clones, though not all of them. The table includes 250,000 to 300,000 clones, about 23% detected once. Details on this clone: What it binds is unknown.

Trimming took 3 bases from V and 0 from J, leaving 9 bases between them. The germline V gene has CDR1 KGHSH and CDR2 LQKENI. The CDR3 totals 15 residues. The sample consisted of naive CD4+ T cells from blood. This TCR derives from a woman aged 25-40 years with type 1 diabetes. V gene TRBV18 combines with J gene TRBJ2-1, with D perhaps matching TRBD1 (5 bases). CDR3 amino acids: CASSPAQDSYNEQFF. As DNA, the CDR3 is TGTGCCAGCTCACCGGCACAGGACTCCTACAATGAGCAGTTCTTC.